This is a list of T cell receptor beta chains from one sample in a study of PD-1 and CTLA-4 blockade in melanoma. Clones were sequenced by immunoSEQ multiplex PCR, and TCRdb holds only the in-frame ones, with some missing. The sample lists about 30,000 clones, roughly 89% seen once, with about 8.5% in the top ten. The source material was CD8+ T cells from peripheral blood, sampled before anti-PD-1 treatment. The receptor source for this set is a human donor with melanoma. Both conserved end residues are part of each CDR3.

TRBV7-9	TRBJ2-5	CASSLTQQGLETQYF
TRBV7-8	TRBJ2-7	CASSFGPGADSSYEQYF
TRBV7-3	TRBJ2-3	CASSPGFLDTQYF
TRBV18	TRBJ2-1	CASSPPNGRVYEQFF
TRBV9	TRBJ1-5	CASSPSPGGQPQHF
TRBV27	TRBJ2-7	CASSFGGVTYEQYF
TRBV14	TRBJ2-1	CASSPRLSGYNEQFF
TRBV27	TRBJ2-7	CASRKDSGASYEQYF
TRBV7-8	TRBJ2-2	CASSFLGTGLGNTGELFF
TRBV12-1	TRBJ2-2	CASSFDPGLAGGGELFF
TRBV6-1	TRBJ2-5	CASSVSGTVGFQETQYF
TRBV6-5	TRBJ1-2	CASGVQGAPLGYTF
TRBV7-9	TRBJ2-1	CATPGERVLSALFF
TRBV19	TRBJ2-7	CASRGGNSYEQYF
TRBV2	TRBJ2-7	CASSPTLGLIYEQYF
TRBV2	TRBJ2-7	CASEISGRYSYEQYF
TRBV19	TRBJ2-3	CASSVAGGWNTQYF
TRBV7-9	TRBJ2-2	CASSLTGPENTGELFF
TRBV3-1/TRBV3-2	TRBJ2-1	CASSQEDRTYNEQFF
TRBV30	TRBJ1-1	CAWRDNLNTEAFF
TRBV30	TRBJ1-1	CAWSVPSGRPKANTEAFF
TRBV5-4	TRBJ2-5	CASSQRTEVETQYF
TRBV28	TRBJ2-7	CASSLGVYEQYF
TRBV3-1/TRBV3-2	TRBJ1-4	CASSQGRGGGTNEKLFF
TRBV12-3/TRBV12-4	TRBJ1-1	CASSAGAIEAFF
TRBV30	TRBJ2-7	CAWSPIQLDEQYF
TRBV28	TRBJ1-6	CASSTHPDGGWDSPLHF
TRBV14	TRBJ2-2	CASSQVGQGDPGELFF
TRBV7-7	TRBJ2-1	CASSLELDSYNEQFF
TRBV14	TRBJ2-7	CASSQVGGTAEQYF
TRBV7-9	TRBJ1-1	CASSLDRGMAPAFF
TRBV2	TRBJ1-4	CASTGTGSNEKLFF
TRBV6-1	TRBJ1-2	CASSEVGTGGVSYTF
TRBV9	TRBJ2-5	CASSAPSGRESQETQYF
TRBV27	TRBJ1-1	CASSSGVGQNTEAFF
TRBV7-8	TRBJ2-1	CASSLPGLVGYNEQFF
TRBV11-2	TRBJ2-7	CASSSSGTGTYEQYF
TRBV5-1	TRBJ1-2	CASSFEGDYGYTF
TRBV28	TRBJ2-1	CASSLLAGSYYNEQFF
TRBV6-5	TRBJ2-7	CATSPSSYEQYF
TRBV5-1	TRBJ2-7	CASSLADNYEQYF
TRBV5-5	TRBJ1-1	CASSPRQVLNTEAFF
TRBV27	TRBJ1-1	CASSSRQGSMNTEAFF
TRBV29-1	TRBJ2-3	CSVDLGTDTQYF
TRBV9	TRBJ1-2	CASSAGQSPNYGYTF
TRBV5-1	TRBJ1-1	CASSSQTGTGTEAFF
TRBV9	TRBJ2-1	CASSGGTSGSYNEQFF
TRBV5-8	TRBJ1-1	CASSLGIPPTFF
TRBV6-5	TRBJ1-2	CASWEAGRNYGYTF
TRBV7-9	TRBJ2-7	CASSLTTGYEQYF
TRBV7-8	TRBJ1-5	CASSLGAGMEQPQHF
TRBV9	TRBJ1-1	CASSVASRGADYTEAFF
TRBV10-3	TRBJ1-4	CAIRGTGEEKLFF
TRBV7-9	TRBJ2-2	CASRPGDTGELFF
TRBV5-1	TRBJ2-7	CASSLAPWTSGDYEQYF